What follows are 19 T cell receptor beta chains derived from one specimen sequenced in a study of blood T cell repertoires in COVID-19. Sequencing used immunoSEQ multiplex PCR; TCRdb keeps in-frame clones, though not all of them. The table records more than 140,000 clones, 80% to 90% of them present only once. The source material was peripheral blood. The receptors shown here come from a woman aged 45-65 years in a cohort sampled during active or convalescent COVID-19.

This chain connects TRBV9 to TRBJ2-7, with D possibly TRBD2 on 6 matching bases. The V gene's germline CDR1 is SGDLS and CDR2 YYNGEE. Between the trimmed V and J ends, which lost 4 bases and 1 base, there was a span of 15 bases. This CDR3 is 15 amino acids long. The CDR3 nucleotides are TGTGCCAGCAGCCCAATCGGGGGTCCATCCTACGAGCAGTACTTC. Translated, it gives CASSPIGGPSYEQYF.

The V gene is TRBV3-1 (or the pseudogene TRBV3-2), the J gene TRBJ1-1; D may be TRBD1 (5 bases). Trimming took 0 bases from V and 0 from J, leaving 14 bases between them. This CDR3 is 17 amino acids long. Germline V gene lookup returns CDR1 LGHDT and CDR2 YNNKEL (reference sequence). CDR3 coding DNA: TGTGCCAGCAGCCAAGATTTGCTCGGGGGGGTGAACACTGAAGCTTTCTTT. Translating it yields CASSQDLLGGVNTEAFF.

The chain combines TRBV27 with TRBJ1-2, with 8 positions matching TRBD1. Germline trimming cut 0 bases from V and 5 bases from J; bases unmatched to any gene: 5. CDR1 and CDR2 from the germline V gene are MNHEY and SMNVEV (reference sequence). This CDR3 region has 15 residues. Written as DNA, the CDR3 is TGTGCCAGCAGTTTATCGCCAGGGGGCAATTATGGCTACACCTTC. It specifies CASSLSPGGNYGYTF.

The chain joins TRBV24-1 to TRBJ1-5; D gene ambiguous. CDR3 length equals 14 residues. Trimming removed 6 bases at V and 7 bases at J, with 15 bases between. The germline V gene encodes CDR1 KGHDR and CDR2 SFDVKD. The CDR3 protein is CATSRRGFYQPQHF. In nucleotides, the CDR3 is TGTGCCACCAGTCGACGAGGGTTTTACCAGCCCCAGCATTTT.

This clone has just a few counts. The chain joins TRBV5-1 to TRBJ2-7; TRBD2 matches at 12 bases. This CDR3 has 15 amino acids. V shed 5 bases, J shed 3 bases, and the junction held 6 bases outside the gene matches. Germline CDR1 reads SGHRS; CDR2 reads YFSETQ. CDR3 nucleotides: TGCGCCAGCAGGCCTGGACTAGCGGGGCTCTACGAGCAGTACTTC. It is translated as CASRPGLAGLYEQYF. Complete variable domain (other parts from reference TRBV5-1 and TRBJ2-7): KAGVTQTPRYLIKTRGQQVTLSCSPISGHRSVSWYQQTPGQGLQFLFEYFSETQRNKGNFPGRFSGRQFSNSRSEMNVSTLELGDSALYLCASRPGLAGLYEQYFGPGTRLTVT.

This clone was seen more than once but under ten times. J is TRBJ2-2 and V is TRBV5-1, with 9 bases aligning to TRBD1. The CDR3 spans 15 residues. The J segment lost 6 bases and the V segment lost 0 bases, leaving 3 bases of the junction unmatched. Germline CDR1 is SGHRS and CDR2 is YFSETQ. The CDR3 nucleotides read TGCGCCAGCAGCTTGGGGCACAGGGGGCCCGGGGAGCTGTTTTTT. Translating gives CASSLGHRGPGELFF.

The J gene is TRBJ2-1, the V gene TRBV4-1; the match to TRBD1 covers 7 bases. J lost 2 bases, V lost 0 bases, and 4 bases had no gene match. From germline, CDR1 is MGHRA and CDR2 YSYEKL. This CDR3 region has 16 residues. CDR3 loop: CASSQDETGPYNEQFF. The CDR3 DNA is TGCGCCAGCAGCCAAGATGAGACAGGGCCCTACAATGAGCAGTTCTTC.

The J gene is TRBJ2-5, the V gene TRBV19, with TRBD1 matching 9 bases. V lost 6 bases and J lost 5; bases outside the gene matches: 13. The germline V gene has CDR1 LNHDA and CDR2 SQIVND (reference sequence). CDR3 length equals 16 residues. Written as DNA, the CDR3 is TGTGCCAGTAGCCCAGCGGCCGGGACAGGGTTTGAGACCCAGTACTTC. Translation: CASSPAAGTGFETQYF.

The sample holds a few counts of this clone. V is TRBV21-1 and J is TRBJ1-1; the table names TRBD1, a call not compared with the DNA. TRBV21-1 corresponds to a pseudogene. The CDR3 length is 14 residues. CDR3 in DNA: TGTGCCAGCAGCCCGCAGGGGTTGTACACTGAAGCTTTCTTT. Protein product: CASSPQGLYTEAFF.

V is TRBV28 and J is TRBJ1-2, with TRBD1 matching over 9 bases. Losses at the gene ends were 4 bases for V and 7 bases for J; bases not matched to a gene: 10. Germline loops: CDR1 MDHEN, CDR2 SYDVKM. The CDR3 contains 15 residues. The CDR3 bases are TGTGCCAGCAGTTCCGAGGGACAGGGTAGTAGTGGCTACACCTTC. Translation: CASSSEGQGSSGYTF.

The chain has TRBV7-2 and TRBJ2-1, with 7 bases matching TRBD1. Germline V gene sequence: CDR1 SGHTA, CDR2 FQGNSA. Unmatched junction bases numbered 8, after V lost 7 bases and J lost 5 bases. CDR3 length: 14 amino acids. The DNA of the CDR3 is TGTGCCAGCAAAACTAGGACAGGACACAATGAGCAGTTCTTC. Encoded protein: CASKTRTGHNEQFF.

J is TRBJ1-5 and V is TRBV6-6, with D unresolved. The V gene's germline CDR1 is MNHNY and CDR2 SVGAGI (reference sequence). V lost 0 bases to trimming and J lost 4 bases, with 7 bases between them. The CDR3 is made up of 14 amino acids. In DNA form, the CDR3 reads TGTGCCAGCAGTTACTCGGAGGGAAATCAGCCCCAGCATTTT. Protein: CASSYSEGNQPQHF.

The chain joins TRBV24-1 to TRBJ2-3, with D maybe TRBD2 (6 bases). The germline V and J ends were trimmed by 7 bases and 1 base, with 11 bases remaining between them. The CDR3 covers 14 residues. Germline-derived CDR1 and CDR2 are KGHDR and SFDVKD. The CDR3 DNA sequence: TGTGCCACCAGGGAGGCTAGCGGCACAGATACGCAGTATTTT. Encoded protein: CATREASGTDTQYF.

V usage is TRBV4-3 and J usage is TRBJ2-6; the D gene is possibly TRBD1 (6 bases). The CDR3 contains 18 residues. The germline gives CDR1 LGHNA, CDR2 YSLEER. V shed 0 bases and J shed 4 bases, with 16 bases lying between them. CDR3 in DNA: TGCGCCAGCAGCCAAGACCTGTTGGGGGCGCAAGGGGCCAACGTCCTGACTTTC. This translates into CASSQDLLGAQGANVLTF.

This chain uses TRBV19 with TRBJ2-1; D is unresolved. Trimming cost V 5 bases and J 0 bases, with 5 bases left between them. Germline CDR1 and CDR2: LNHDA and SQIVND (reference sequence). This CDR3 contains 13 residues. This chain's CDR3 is CASSSRSYNEQFF. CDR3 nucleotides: TGTGCCAGTAGTTCCCGCTCCTACAATGAGCAGTTCTTC.

The chain's CDR3 is CAWSVLPGVGETQYF. The CDR3 bases are TGTGCCTGGAGTGTACTTCCGGGGGTGGGGGAGACCCAGTACTTC. This rearrangement joins TRBV30 to TRBJ2-5, with a tentative D call TRBD2 (6 bases). Trimming took 0 bases from V and 5 from J, leaving 16 bases between them. This CDR3 has 15 amino acids. From germline, CDR1 is GTSNPN and CDR2 SVGIG (reference sequence).

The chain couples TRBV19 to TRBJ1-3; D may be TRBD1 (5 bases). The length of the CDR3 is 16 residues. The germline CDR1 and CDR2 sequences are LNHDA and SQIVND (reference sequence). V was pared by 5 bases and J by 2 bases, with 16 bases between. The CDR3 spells CASSFRTSSAGNTIYF. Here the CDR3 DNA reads TGTGCCAGTAGTTTCCGGACATCTTCGGCTGGAAACACCATATATTTT.

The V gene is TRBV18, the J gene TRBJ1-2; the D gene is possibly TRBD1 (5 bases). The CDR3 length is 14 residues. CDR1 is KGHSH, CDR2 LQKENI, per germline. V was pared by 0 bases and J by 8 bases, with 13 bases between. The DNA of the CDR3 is TGTGCCAGCTCACCACCTTCTGGACACCGAGGCTACACCTTC. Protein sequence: CASSPPSGHRGYTF.

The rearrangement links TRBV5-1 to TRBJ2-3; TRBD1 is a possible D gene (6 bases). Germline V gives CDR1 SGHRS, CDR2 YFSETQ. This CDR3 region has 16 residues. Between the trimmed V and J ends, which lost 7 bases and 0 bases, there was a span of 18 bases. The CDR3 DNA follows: TGCGCCAGCTCTGGCAGGGGCAGTTCTAGCACAGATACGCAGTATTTT. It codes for CASSGRGSSSTDTQYF.